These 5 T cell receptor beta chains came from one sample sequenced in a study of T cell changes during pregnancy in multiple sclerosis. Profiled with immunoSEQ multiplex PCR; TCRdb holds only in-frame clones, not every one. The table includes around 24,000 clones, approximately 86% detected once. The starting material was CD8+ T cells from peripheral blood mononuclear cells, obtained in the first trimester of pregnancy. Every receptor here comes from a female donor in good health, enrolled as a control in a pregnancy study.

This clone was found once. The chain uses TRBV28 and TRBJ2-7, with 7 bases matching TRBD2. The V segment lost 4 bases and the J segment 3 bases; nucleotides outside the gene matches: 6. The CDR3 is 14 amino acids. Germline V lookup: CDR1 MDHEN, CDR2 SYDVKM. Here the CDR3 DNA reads TGTGCCAGCAGTTGGGGGGAGGGGCACTACGAGCAGTACTTC. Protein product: CASSWGEGHYEQYF.

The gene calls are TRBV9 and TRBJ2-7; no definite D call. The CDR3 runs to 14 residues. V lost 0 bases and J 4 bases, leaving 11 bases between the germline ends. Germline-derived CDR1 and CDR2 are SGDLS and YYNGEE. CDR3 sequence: CASSVDDGFYEQYF. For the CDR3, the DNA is TGTGCCAGCAGCGTAGACGACGGGTTTTACGAGCAGTACTTC.

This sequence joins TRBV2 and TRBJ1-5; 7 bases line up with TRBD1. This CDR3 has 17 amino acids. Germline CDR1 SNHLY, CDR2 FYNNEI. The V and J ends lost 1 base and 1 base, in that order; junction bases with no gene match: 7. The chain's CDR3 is CASSEGQGVGSNQPQHF. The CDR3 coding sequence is TGTGCCAGCAGTGAAGGACAGGGCGTAGGGAGCAATCAGCCCCAGCATTTT.

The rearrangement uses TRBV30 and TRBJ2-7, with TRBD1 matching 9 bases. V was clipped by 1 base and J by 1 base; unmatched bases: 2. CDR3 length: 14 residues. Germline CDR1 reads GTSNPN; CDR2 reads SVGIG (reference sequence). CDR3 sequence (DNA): TGTGCCTGGAGTGCCGGGACAGGGTCCTACGAGCAGTACTTC. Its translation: CAWSAGTGSYEQYF.

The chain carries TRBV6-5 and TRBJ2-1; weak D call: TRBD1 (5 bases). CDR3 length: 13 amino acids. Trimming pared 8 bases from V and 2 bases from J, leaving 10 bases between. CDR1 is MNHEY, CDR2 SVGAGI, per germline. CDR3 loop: CASSRDTYNEQFF. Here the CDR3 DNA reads TGTGCCAGCTCCAGGGATACCTACAATGAGCAGTTCTTC.